These 20 T cell receptor beta chains were sequenced from one sample in a study of T cell repertoires in cytomegalovirus infection. TCRdb re-derived calls from the reads in MiXCR, one entry per CDR3 protein. Of 900,000 to 950,000 distinct CDR3 sequences listed, approximately 32% are singletons. Their cognate antigens are unknown. Here the sequenced sample was cultured CD8+ T cells from PBMCs, taken from culture after CMV antigen stimulation. The receptors were sampled from a human donor in good health (CMV status not recorded). Some clones in this sample may be carry-over from other donors' samples.

This sequence joins TRBV2 and TRBJ1-3; D ambiguous. V was trimmed by 4 bases and J by 4 bases, leaving 8 bases between them. Germline assignment: CDR1 SNHLY and CDR2 FYNNEI. The CDR3 has 13 amino acids. The CDR3 DNA sequence: TGTGCCAGCAGTGGGACTCCGGGAAACACCATATATTTT. This sequence encodes CASSGTPGNTIYF.

The gene calls are TRBV6-2 or TRBV6-3 and TRBJ2-1, with TRBD1 identical over 7 bases. The CDR3 runs 15 residues. Per the germline V gene, CDR1 is MNHEY and CDR2 is SVGEGT. V shed 0 bases and J 6 bases; nucleotides not matched to a gene: 5. CDR3 protein: CASSYSLTGINEQFF. Here the CDR3 DNA reads TGTGCCAGCAGTTACTCCCTGACAGGGATCAATGAGCAGTTCTTC.

There are a few counts of this clonotype. This chain links TRBV19 with TRBJ2-2, with 9 positions matching TRBD1. Germline lookup yields CDR1 LNHDA and CDR2 SQIVND (reference sequence). This CDR3 is 14 amino acids long. Trimming cost V 11 bases and J 3 bases; bases outside gene matches: 7. For the CDR3, the DNA is TGTGCCGGGAGGGACAGGGAGCACACCGGGGAGCTGTTTTTT. Protein sequence: CAGRDREHTGELFF.

This chain uses TRBV7-6 with TRBJ2-7, with 8 positions matching TRBD1. Trimming at V came to 0 bases and at J to 2 bases, leaving 3 bases not matched to a gene. This CDR3 comprises 15 residues. Germline V gene sequence: CDR1 SGHVS, CDR2 FNYEAQ. CDR3 in DNA: TGTGCCAGCAGCTTAGCGGAACAGGGGGCCTACGAGCAGTACTTC. Encoded protein: CASSLAEQGAYEQYF.

The V and J genes are TRBV7-9 and TRBJ2-5, with D possibly TRBD2 on 5 matching bases. Trimming pared 5 bases from V and 5 bases from J, leaving 12 bases between. The CDR3 sequence is 13 residues long. The V gene's germline CDR1 is SEHNR and CDR2 FQNEAQ (reference sequence). The CDR3 bases are TGTGCCAGCAGCGGCGAGGGTGACGAGACCCAGTACTTC. Translated: CASSGEGDETQYF.

This chain joins TRBV27 and TRBJ1-5; D is perhaps TRBD1 (6 bases). Trimming stripped 6 bases from V and 3 bases from J, with 12 bases between. Germline V gives CDR1 MNHEY, CDR2 SMNVEV (reference sequence). This CDR3 is 14 amino acids long. The CDR3 sequence: CASRKGGNNQPQHF. CDR3 bases: TGTGCCAGCAGAAAAGGGGGTAACAATCAGCCCCAGCATTTT.

The genes are TRBV7-9 and TRBJ1-1; tentative D call: TRBD1 (6 bases). V lost 1 base and J lost 1, with 10 bases in between. CDR3 length: 15 residues. Germline CDR1 reads SEHNR; CDR2 reads FQNEAQ (reference sequence). CDR3 nucleotide sequence: TGTGCCAGCAGCTTAGTTCAGGGGACGAACACTGAAGCTTTCTTT. This codes for CASSLVQGTNTEAFF.

The chain couples TRBV4-2 to TRBJ2-5, with TRBD2 identical over 9 bases. From germline, CDR1 is LGHNA and CDR2 YNFKEQ. With V trimmed by 3 bases and J by 3 bases, 17 bases remained unmatched. The CDR3 contains 19 residues. This CDR3 reads CASSHTPGTSSRGEETQYF. The DNA for the CDR3 is TGTGCCAGCAGCCACACCCCCGGGACTAGCAGTCGCGGGGAAGAGACCCAGTACTTC.

This clonotype was detected many times. This chain uses TRBV20-1 with TRBJ2-5, with D perhaps matching TRBD1 (5 bases). Trimming cost V 1 base and J 8 bases, with 8 bases left between them. Germline V gives CDR1 DFQATT, CDR2 SNEGSKA (reference sequence). This CDR3 spans 11 amino acids. CDR3 region: CSARGDRTQYF. CDR3 bases: TGCAGTGCTAGAGGAGACAGAACCCAGTACTTC.

J is TRBJ2-2 and V is TRBV13, with D hard to call. Trimming removed 9 bases from V and 9 bases from J, with 17 bases in between. CDR1 and CDR2 (germline): PRHDT, FYEKMQ (reference sequence). There are 13 residues in the CDR3. The CDR3 nucleotides are TGTGCCAGTCAACTATGGGCTGAGCGGGAGCTGTTTTTT. This encodes CASQLWAERELFF.

This clonotype was picked up many times. This chain uses TRBV7-8 with TRBJ1-1; D is ambiguous. Germline-derived CDR1 and CDR2 are SGHVS and FQNEAQ. V lost 2 bases and J 2 bases, leaving 9 bases between the germline ends. The CDR3 is 14 amino acids. The CDR3 sequence: CASSLPIRNTEAFF. DNA of the CDR3: TGTGCCAGCAGCTTACCAATCAGAAACACTGAAGCTTTCTTT.

This clonotype was recorded at least ten times. The genes are TRBV7-8 and TRBJ2-7; D possibly corresponds to TRBD1 (5 bases). CDR3 length: 15 residues. CDR1 and CDR2 (germline): SGHVS, FQNEAQ. The V gene lost 1 base and the J gene lost 3 bases, with 13 bases spanning the gap. CDR3 protein: CASSLGGRGSYEQYF. CDR3 in DNA: TGTGCCAGCAGCTTAGGGGGTAGGGGCAGCTACGAGCAGTACTTC.

This sequence joins TRBV13 and TRBJ2-3, with D uncertain. V was trimmed by 5 bases and J by 2 bases, leaving 8 bases between them. This CDR3 is 13 amino acids long. Germline V CDR1 and CDR2: PRHDT, FYEKMQ (reference sequence). This chain's CDR3 is CASSPILTDTQYF. CDR3 DNA: TGTGCCAGCAGCCCCATCCTCACAGATACGCAGTATTTT.

This rearrangement joins TRBV7-9 to TRBJ2-3, with D possibly being TRBD2 (6 bases). Germline values: CDR1 SEHNR, CDR2 FQNEAQ (reference sequence). V was clipped by 5 bases and J by 6 bases, with 15 bases between them. The CDR3 has 14 residues. CDR3 nucleotide sequence: TGTGCCAGCAGCCCCACCACTAGCTTGGATACGCAGTATTTT. Its translation: CASSPTTSLDTQYF.

In this sample, this clonotype turned up many times. V and J are TRBV6-1 and TRBJ2-4; D may be TRBD1 (6 bases). This CDR3 is built from 14 residues. V gave up 5 bases and J gave up 6 bases, with 14 bases separating them. Germline V gene lookup returns CDR1 MNHNS and CDR2 SASEGT. CDR3 residues: CASSYPGRGNIQYF. The DNA of the CDR3 is TGTGCCAGCAGTTATCCTGGCAGGGGAAACATTCAGTACTTC.

The sample holds a few counts of this clonotype. Germline is not matched at one junction end, which may reflect a read error. The chain links TRBV13 to TRBJ1-2, with D possibly TRBD1 on 5 matching bases. This CDR3 region has 12 residues. Germline assignment: CDR1 PRHDT and CDR2 FYEKMQ (reference sequence). The CDR3 DNA reads as TGTGCCAGCAGCGTAGATTGGGGCCGTGGTCACTTC. Protein: CASSVDWGRGHF.

This clonotype was recorded at least ten times. V usage is TRBV7-9 and J usage is TRBJ2-7, with 7 nucleotides matching TRBD1. J gave up 1 base and V 2 bases, and 11 bases lay outside the gene matches. CDR1 is SEHNR and CDR2 is FQNEAQ in the germline V gene (reference sequence). The CDR3 is made up of 17 amino acids. CDR3 coding DNA: TGTGCCAGCAGCTTAAGGGGGCGGACAGGAGCTTCCTACGAGCAGTACTTC. Its translation: CASSLRGRTGASYEQYF.

This CDR3 is CATSPGGADTQYF. CDR3 nucleotides: TGTGCCACCAGTCCGGGGGGCGCAGATACGCAGTATTTT. The V and J genes are TRBV24-1 and TRBJ2-3, with D perhaps TRBD2 (7 bases). There are 13 residues in the CDR3. V dropped 6 bases and J dropped 4 bases, with 10 bases sitting between them. Looked up from germline, CDR1 is KGHDR and CDR2 is SFDVKD.

This rearrangement joins TRBV7-9 to TRBJ2-1, with 7 bases lining up with TRBD1. After removal of 3 bases from V and 8 bases from J, the junction contained 7 bases not matched to a gene. Germline V gives CDR1 SEHNR, CDR2 FQNEAQ (reference sequence). The CDR3 is 14 amino acids. CDR3 sequence reads: CASSFPTGQDEQFF. The CDR3, as DNA: TGTGCCAGCAGCTTCCCGACAGGGCAGGATGAGCAGTTCTTC.

This chain connects TRBV13 to TRBJ2-3, with 13 bases lining up with TRBD2. The CDR3 sequence is 18 residues long. Germline V gene lookup returns CDR1 PRHDT and CDR2 FYEKMQ (reference sequence). The V and J ends lost 4 bases and 4 bases, in that order; junction bases with no gene match: 11. CDR3 nucleotides: TGTGCCAGCAGCTGGACTAGCGGGGGCCGGGCCGTCTCAGATACGCAGTATTTT. This codes for CASSWTSGGRAVSDTQYF.